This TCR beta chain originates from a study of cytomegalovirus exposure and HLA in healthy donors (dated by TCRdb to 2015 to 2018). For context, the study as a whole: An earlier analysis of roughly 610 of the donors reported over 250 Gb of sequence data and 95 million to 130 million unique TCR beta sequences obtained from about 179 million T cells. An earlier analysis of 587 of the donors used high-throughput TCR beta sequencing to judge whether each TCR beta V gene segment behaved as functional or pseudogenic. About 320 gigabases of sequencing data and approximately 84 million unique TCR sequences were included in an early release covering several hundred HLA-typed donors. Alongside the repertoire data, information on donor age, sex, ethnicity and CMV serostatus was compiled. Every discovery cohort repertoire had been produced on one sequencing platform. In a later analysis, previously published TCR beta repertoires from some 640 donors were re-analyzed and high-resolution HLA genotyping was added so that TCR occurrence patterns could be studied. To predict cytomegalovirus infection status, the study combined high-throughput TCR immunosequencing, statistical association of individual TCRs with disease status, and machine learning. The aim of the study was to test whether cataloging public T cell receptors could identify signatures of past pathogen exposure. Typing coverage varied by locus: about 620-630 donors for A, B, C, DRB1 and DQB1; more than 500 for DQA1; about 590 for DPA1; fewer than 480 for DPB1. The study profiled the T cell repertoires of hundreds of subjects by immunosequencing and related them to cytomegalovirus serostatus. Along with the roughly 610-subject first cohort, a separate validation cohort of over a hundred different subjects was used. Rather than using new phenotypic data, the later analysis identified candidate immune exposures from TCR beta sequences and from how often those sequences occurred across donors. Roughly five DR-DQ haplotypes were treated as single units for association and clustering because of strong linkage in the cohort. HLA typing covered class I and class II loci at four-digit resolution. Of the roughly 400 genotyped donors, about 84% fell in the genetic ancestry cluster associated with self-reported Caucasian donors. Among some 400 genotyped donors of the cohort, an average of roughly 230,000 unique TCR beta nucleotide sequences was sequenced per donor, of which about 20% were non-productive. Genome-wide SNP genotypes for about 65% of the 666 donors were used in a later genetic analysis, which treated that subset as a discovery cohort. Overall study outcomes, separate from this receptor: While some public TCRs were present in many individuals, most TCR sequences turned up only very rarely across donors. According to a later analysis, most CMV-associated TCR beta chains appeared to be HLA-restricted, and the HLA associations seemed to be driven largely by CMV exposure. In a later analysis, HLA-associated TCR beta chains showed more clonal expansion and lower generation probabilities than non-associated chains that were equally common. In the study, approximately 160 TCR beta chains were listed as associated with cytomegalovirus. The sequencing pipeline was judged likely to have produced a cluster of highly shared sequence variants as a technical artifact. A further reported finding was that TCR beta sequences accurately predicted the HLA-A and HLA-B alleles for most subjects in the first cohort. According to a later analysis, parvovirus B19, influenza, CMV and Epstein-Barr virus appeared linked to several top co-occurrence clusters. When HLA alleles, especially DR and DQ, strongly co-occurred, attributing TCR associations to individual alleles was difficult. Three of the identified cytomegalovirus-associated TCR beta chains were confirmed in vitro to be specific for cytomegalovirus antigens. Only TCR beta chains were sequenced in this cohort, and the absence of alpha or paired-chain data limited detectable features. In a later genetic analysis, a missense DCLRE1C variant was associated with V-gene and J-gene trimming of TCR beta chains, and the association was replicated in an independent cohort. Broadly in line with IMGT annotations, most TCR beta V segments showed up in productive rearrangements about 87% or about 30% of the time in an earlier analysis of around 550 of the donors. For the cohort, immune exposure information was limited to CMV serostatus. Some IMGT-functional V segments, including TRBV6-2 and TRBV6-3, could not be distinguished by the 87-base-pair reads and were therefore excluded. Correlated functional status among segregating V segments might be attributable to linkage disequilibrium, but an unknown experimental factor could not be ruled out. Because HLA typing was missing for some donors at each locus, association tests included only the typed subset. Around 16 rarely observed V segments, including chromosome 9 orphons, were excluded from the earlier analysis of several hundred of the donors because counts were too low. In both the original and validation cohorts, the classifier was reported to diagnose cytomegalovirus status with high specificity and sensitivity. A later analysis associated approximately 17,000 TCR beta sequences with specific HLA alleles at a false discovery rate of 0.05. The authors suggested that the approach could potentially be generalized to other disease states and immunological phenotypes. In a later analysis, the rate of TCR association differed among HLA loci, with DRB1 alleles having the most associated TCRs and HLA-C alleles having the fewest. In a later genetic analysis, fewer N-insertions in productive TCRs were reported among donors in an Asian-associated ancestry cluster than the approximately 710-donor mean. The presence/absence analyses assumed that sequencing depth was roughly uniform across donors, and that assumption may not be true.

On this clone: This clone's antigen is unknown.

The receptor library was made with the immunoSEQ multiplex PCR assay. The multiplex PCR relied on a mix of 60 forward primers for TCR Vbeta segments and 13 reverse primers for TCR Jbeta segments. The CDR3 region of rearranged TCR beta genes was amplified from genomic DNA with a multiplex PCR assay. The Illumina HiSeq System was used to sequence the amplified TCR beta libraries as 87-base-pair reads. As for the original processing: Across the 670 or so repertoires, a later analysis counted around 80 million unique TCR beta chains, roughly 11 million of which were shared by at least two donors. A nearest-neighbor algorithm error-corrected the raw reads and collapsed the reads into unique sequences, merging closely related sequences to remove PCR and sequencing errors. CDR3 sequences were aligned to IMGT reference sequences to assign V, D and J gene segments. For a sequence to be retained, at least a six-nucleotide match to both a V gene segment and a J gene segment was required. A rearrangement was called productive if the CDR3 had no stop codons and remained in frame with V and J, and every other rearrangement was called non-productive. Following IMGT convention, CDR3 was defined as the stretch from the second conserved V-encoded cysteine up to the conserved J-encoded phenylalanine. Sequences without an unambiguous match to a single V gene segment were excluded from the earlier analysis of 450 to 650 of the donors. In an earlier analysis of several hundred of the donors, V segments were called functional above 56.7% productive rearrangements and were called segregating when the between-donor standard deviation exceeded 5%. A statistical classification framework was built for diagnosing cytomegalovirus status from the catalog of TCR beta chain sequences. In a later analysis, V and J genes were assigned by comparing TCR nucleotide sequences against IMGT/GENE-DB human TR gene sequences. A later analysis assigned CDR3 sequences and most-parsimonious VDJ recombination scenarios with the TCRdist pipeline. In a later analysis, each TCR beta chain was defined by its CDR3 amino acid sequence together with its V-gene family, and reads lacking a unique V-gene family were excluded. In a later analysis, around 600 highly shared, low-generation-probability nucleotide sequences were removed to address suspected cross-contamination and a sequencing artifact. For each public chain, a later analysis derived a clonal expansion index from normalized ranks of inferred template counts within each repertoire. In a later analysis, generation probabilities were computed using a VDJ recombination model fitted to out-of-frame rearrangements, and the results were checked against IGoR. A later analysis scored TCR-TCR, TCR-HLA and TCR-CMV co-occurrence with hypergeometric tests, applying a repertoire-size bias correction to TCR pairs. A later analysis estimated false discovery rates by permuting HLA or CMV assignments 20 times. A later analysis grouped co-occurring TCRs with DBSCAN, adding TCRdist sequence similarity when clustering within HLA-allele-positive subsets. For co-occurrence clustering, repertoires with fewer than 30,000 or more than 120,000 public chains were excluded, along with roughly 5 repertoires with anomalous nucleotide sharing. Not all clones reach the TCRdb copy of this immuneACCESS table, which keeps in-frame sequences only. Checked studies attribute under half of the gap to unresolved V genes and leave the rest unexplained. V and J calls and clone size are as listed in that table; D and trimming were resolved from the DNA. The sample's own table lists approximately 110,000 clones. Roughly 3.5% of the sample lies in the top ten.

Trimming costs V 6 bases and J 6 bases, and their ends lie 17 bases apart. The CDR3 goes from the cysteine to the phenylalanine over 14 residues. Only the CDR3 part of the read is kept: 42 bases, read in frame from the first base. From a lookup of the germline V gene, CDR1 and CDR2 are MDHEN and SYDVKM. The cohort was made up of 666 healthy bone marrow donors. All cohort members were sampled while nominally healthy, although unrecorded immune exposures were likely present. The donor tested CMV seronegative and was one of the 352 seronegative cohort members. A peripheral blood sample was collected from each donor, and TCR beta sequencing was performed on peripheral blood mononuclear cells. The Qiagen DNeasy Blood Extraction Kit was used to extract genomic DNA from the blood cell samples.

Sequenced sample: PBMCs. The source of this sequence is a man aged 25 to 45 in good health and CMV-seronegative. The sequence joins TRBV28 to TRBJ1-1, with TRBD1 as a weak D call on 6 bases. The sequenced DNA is TGTGCCAGCAGAGACAGGAGGTTGATGGCTGAAGCTTTCTTT. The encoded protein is CASRDRRLMAEAFF. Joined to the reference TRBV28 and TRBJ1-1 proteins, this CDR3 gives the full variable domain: DVKVTQSSRYLVKRTGEKVFLECVQDMDHENMFWYRQDPGLGLRLIYFSYDVKMKEKGDIPEGYSVSREKKERFSLILESASTNQTSMYLCASRDRRLMAEAFFGQGTRLTVV.